This T cell receptor beta chain was sequenced in a study of cytomegalovirus exposure and HLA in healthy donors. Study as a whole: The 90 to 150 validation repertoires, a later analysis reported, used the same platform as the 700 or so repertoires from the first cohort. Study-wide findings and caveats: The study put some 150 TCR beta chains on its list as cytomegalovirus-associated. In vitro assays verified that three CMV-associated chains recognized CMV antigens specifically.

The V gene lost 4 bases and the J gene lost 0 bases, with 13 bases spanning the gap. This CDR3 is built from 16 residues. Germline-derived CDR1 and CDR2 are SGDLS and YYNGEE. The table came from immunoSEQ multiplex PCR; TCRdb's copy has only in-frame clones and leaves some out. The profile shows 75,000 to 90,000 clones, roughly 96% of them singletons. Concerning this clone: Its cognate antigen is unknown.

Donors were drawn from the roughly 110-subject validation cohort, separate from the roughly 700-subject first cohort. The material sequenced was PBMCs. The sequence was obtained from a woman between 18 and 30 years old in good health and CMV-seronegative. The chain links TRBV9 to TRBJ1-4, with D possibly being TRBD1 (6 bases). CDR3 DNA: TGTGCCAGCAGCCCGCGACAGGATGCAACTAATGAAAAACTGTTTTTT. Translating gives CASSPRQDATNEKLFF. The whole variable domain, filled in from reference TRBV9 and TRBJ1-4, reads DSGVTQTPKHLITATGQRVTLRCSPRSGDLSVYWYQQSLDQGLQFLIQYYNGEERAKGNILERFSAQQFPDLHSELNLSSLELGDSALYFCASSPRQDATNEKLFFGSGTQLSVL.